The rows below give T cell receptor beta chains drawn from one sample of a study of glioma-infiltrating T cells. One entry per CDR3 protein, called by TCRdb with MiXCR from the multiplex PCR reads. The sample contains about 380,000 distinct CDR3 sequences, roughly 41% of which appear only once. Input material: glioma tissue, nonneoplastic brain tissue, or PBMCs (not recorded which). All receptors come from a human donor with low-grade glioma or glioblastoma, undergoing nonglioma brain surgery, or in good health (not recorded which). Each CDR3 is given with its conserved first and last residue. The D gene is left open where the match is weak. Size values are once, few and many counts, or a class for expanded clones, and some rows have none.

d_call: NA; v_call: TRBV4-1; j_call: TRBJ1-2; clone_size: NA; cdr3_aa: CASSAQHTAYYGYTF; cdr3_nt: TGCGCCAGCAGCGCTCAGCATACAGCGTACTATGGCTACACCTTC
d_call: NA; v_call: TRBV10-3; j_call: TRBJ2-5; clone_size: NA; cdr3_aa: CAISEGGTRETQYF; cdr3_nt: TGTGCCATCAGTGAGGGAGGGACAAGGGAGACCCAGTACTTC
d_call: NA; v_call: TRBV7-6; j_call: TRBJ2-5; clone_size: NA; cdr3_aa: CASRQTVQETQYF; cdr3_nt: TGTGCCAGCAGACAGACAGTCCAAGAGACCCAGTACTTC
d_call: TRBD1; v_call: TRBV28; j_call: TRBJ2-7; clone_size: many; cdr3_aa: CATHRTGNYEQYF; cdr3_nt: TGTGCCACCCATCGGACAGGGAACTACGAGCAGTACTTC
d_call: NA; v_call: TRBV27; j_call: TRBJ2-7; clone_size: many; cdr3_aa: CASSLGVAYEQYF; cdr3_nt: TGTGCCAGCAGTCTAGGGGTAGCCTACGAGCAGTACTTC
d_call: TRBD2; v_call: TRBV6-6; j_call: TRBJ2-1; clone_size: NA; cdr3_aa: CASSYSGGRTYNEQFF; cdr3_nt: TGTGCCAGCAGTTACTCGGGCGGGAGGACCTACAATGAGCAGTTCTTC
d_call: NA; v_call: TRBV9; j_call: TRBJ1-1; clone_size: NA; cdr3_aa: CASSPNVGDTEAFF; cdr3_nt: TGTGCCAGCAGCCCAAACGTGGGGGACACTGAAGCTTTCTTT
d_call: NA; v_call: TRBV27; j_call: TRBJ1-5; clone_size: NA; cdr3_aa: CASSLQGHSNQPQHF; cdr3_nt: TGTGCCAGCAGTTTACAGGGACATAGCAATCAGCCCCAGCATTTT
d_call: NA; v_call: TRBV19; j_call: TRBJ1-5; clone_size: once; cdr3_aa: CASRARRDQPQHF; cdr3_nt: TGTGCCAGTAGAGCCCGCCGCGATCAGCCCCAGCATTTT
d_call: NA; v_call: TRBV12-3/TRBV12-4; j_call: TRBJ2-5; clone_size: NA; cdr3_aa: CASSLVGAAAGTQYF; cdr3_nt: TGTGCCAGCAGTTTAGTCGGGGCGGCCGCAGGAACCCAGTACTTC
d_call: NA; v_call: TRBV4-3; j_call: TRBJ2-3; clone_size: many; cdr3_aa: CASSERGTDTQYF; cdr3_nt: TGCGCCAGCAGCGAGCGGGGCACAGATACGCAGTATTTT
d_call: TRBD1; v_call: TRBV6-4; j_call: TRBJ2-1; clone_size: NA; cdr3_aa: CASSPQGANYNEQFF; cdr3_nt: TGTGCCAGCAGCCCACAGGGGGCGAACTACAATGAGCAGTTCTTC
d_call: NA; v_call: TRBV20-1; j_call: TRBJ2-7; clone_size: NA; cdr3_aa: CSARDAGVEQYF; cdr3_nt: TGCAGTGCTAGAGATGCCGGGGTCGAGCAGTACTTC
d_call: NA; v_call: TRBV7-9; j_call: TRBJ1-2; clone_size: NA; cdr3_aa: CASSREALPDSYGYTF; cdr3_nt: TGTGCCAGCAGCAGGGAGGCCCTCCCCGATTCCTATGGCTACACCTTC
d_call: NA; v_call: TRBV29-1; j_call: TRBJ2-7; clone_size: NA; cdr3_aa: CSVEAPRGDEQYF; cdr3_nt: TGCAGCGTTGAAGCCCCCAGGGGGGACGAGCAGTACTTC
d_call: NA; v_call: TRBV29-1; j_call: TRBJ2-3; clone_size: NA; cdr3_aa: CSVGDLVDTQYF; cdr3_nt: TGCAGCGTTGGGGACTTAGTGGATACGCAGTATTTT
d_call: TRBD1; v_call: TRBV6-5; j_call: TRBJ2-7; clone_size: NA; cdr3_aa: CASSRGQGRKPYEQYF; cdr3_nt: TGTGCCAGCAGTCGAGGACAGGGCCGTAAGCCCTACGAGCAGTACTTC
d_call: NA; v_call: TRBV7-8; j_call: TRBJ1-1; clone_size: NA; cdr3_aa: CASSPNLPYEGAFF; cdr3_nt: TGTGCCAGCAGCCCCAATCTCCCCTATGAGGGAGCTTTCTTT
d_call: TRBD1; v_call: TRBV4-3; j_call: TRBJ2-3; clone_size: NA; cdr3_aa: CASSQDLDRDFTDTQYF; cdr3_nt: TGCGCCAGCAGCCAAGATCTGGACAGGGATTTCACAGATACGCAGTATTTT
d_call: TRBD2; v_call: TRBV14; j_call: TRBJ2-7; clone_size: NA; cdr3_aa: CASSPSSGRARWEQYF; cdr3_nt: TGTGCCAGCAGCCCGAGCAGCGGGAGGGCCCGTTGGGAGCAGTACTTC
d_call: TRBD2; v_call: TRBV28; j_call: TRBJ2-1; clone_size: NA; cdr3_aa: CASSQWLAGAGEQFF; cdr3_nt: TGTGCCAGCAGCCAGTGGCTAGCGGGGGCCGGAGAGCAGTTCTTC
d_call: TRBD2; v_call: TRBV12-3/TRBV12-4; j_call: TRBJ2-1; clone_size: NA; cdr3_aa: CASSISGKRDNEQFF; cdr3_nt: TGTGCCAGCAGTATTAGCGGGAAAAGGGACAATGAGCAGTTCTTC
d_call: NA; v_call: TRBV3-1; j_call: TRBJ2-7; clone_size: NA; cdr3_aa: CASSQQGQATCEQYF; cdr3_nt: TGTGCCAGCAGCCAACAGGGGCAGGCAACCTGCGAGCAGTACTTC
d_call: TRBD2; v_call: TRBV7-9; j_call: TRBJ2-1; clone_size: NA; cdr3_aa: CASSLLAGVHNEQFF; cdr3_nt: TGTGCCAGCAGCCTCCTGGCGGGAGTCCACAATGAGCAGTTCTTC
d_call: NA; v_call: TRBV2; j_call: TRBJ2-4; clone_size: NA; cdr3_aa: CASSPFAAKNIQYF; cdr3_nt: TGTGCCAGCAGCCCTTTTGCAGCCAAAAACATTCAGTACTTC
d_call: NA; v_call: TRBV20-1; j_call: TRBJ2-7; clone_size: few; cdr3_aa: CSARVGRDGAYEQYF; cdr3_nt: TGCAGTGCTAGAGTGGGACGGGACGGAGCCTACGAGCAGTACTTC
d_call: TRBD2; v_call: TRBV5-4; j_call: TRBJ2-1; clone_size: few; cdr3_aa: CASSPGTSGSVENEQFF; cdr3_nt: TGTGCCAGCAGCCCCGGGACTAGCGGGAGTGTGGAAAATGAGCAGTTCTTC
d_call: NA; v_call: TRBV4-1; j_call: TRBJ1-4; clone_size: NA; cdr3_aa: CASSLRPSRGEKLFF; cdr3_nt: TGCGCCAGCAGCCTTCGTCCTTCGAGGGGTGAAAAACTGTTTTTT
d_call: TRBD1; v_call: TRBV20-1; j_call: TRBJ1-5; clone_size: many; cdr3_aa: CSARIRGRGNQPQHF; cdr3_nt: TGCAGTGCTAGAATCAGGGGGCGAGGCAATCAGCCCCAGCATTTT
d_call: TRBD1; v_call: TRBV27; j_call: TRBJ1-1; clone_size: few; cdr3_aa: CASSKGQGMNTEAFF; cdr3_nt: TGTGCCAGCAGCAAGGGACAGGGGATGAACACTGAAGCTTTCTTT
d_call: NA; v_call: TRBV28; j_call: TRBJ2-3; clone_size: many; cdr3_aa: CASSPGLYTDTQYF; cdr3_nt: TGTGCCAGCAGCCCGGGACTGTACACAGATACGCAGTATTTT
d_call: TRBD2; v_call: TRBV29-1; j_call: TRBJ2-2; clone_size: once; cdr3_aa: CSPKHGPKAGENGTGELFF; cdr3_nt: TGCAGCCCAAAACACGGCCCAAAAGCGGGGGAGAATGGCACCGGGGAGCTGTTTTTT
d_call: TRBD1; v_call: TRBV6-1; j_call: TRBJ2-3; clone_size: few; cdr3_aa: CASLPGQSLSTDTQYF; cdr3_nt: TGTGCCAGCTTACCGGGACAGAGCCTTAGCACAGATACGCAGTATTTT
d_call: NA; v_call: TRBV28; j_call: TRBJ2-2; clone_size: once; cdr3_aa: CASSPIGAPTGELFF; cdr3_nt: TGTGCCAGCAGTCCTATTGGGGCACCCACCGGGGAGCTGTTTTTT
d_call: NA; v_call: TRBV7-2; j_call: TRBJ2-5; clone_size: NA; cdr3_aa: CASSLDRLRETQYF; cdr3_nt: TGTGCCAGCAGCCTGGACAGACTTCGAGAGACCCAGTACTTC
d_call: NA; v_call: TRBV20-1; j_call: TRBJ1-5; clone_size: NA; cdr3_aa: CSAAEGGRINQPQHF; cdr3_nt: TGCAGTGCAGCCGAGGGGGGGAGAATTAATCAGCCCCAGCATTTT
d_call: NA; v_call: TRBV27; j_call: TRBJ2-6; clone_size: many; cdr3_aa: CASSLIPGTGANVLTF; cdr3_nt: TGTGCCAGCAGTTTAATTCCCGGGACTGGGGCCAACGTCCTGACTTTC
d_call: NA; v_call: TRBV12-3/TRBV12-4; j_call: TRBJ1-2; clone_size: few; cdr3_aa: CASSNALQGLDYGYTF; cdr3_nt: TGTGCCAGCAGTAACGCCTTACAGGGTCTGGACTATGGCTACACCTTC
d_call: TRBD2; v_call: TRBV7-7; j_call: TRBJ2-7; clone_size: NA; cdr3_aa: CASSLSGGGEQYF; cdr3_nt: TGTGCTAGCAGCTTGTCGGGAGGGGGTGAGCAGTACTTC
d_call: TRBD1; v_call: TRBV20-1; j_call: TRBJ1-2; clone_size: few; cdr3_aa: CSATQGVYYGYTF; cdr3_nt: TGCAGTGCCACCCAGGGGGTTTACTATGGCTACACCTTC
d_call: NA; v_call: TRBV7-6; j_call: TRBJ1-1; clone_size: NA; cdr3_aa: CASSLLVENTEAFF; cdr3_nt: TGTGCCAGCAGCCTCCTCGTAGAGAACACTGAAGCTTTCTTT
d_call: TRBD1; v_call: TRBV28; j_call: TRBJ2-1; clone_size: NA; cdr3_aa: CASSRDSISYEQFF; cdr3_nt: TGTGCCAGCAGCCGGGACAGCATATCCTACGAGCAGTTCTTC
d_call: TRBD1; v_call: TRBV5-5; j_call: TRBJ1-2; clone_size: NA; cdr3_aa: CASSSPGTGVGYTF; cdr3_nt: TGTGCCAGCAGCTCACCCGGGACAGGGGTTGGCTACACCTTC
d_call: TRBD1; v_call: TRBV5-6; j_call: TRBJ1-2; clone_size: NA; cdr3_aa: CASSLGPDRVSYGYTF; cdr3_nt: TGTGCCAGCAGCTTGGGACCGGACAGGGTTAGCTATGGCTACACCTTC
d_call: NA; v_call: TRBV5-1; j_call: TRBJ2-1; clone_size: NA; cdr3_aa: CASSPYRENEQFF; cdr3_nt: TGCGCCAGCAGCCCGTACAGGGAAAATGAGCAGTTCTTC
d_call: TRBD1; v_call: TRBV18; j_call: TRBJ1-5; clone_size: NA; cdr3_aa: CASSPDGQAHQPQHF; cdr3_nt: TGTGCCAGCTCGCCCGACGGACAGGCCCATCAGCCCCAGCATTTT
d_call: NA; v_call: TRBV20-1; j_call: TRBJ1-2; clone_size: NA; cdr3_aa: CSAETGAGNYGYTF; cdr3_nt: TGCAGTGCAGAAACCGGGGCCGGGAACTATGGCTACACCTTC
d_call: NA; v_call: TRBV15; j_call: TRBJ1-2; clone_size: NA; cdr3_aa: CATSRPDTPLLYGYTF; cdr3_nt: TGTGCCACCAGCAGACCCGACACCCCTCTCCTCTATGGCTACACCTTC
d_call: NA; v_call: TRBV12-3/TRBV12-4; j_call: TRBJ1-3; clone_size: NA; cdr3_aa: CASSQTDRISSGNTIYF; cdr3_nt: TGTGCCAGCAGTCAAACAGACAGGATTTCTTCTGGAAACACCATATATTTT